Listed here are 10 T cell receptor beta chains from one sample, sequenced in a study of T cell responses to AZD1222 COVID-19 vaccine. Assay used: immunoSEQ multiplex PCR; TCRdb lists only in-frame clones, some missing. The repertoire holds about 150,000 clones, approximately 91% seen once, with 3.8% in the top ten. Sequenced here: peripheral blood, sampled 28 days after the second AZD1222 dose. Receptor source: an adult who received the AZD1222 COVID-19 vaccine.

V usage is TRBV18 and J usage is TRBJ2-2; 8 nucleotides align to TRBD2. CDR1 and CDR2 (germline): KGHSH, LQKENI. The CDR3 is made up of 17 amino acids. V shed 3 bases, J shed 5 bases, and the junction held 11 bases outside the gene matches. The CDR3 region has the DNA TGTGCCAGCTCACCCGTCTTAAGCGGGAGTAGGACCGGGGAGCTGTTTTTT. Amino acid sequence: CASSPVLSGSRTGELFF. Complete variable domain (other parts from reference TRBV18 and TRBJ2-2): NAGVMQNPRHLVRRRGQEARLRCSPMKGHSHVYWYRQLPEEGLKFMVYLQKENIIDESGMPKERFSAEFPKEGPSILRIQQVVRGDSAAYFCASSPVLSGSRTGELFFGEGSRLTVL.

The V and J genes are TRBV11-2 and TRBJ1-2; 8 bases are a match to TRBD1. Germline CDR1 reads SGHAT; CDR2 reads FQNNGV. Trimming took 0 bases from V and 8 from J; bases not matched to a gene: 2. CDR3 length: 13 residues. The CDR3 loop reads CASSLETGVGYTF. The CDR3 DNA is TGTGCCAGCAGCTTAGAGACAGGGGTCGGCTACACCTTC. Looking up the rest from reference TRBV11-2 and TRBJ1-2 gives the full variable domain: EAGVAQSPRYKIIEKRQSVAFWCNPISGHATLYWYQQILGQGPKLLIQFQNNGVVDDSQLPKDRFSAERLKGVDSTLKIQPAKLEDSAVYLCASSLETGVGYTFGSGTRLTVV.

The chain has TRBV6-2 or TRBV6-3 and TRBJ1-1; no clear D gene. This CDR3 is built from 15 residues. Germline CDR1 reads MNHEY; CDR2 reads SVGEGT. V was shortened by 2 bases and J by 1 base, with 11 bases between the two germline ends. CDR3 DNA sequence: TGTGCCAGCAGTTACAGAACGGCCGGGAACACTGAAGCTTTCTTT. Protein: CASSYRTAGNTEAFF.

The chain links TRBV6-5 to TRBJ1-6; 7 bases align to TRBD1. The ends lost 5 bases at V and 10 bases at J; junction bases unmatched: 8. This CDR3 contains 14 residues. Germline-derived CDR1 and CDR2 are MNHEY and SVGAGI. The CDR3 coding sequence is TGTGCCAGCAGTACAGACAGGGAGGTATCACCCCTCCACTTT. This translates into CASSTDREVSPLHF.

The V and J genes are TRBV25-1 and TRBJ2-7, with TRBD1 matching over 9 bases. CDR1 MGHDK and CDR2 SYGVNS come from the germline V gene. The CDR3 sequence is 14 residues long. V was pared by 7 bases and J by 5 bases, with 9 bases of the junction left unmatched. DNA for the CDR3: TGTGCCAGCACGTCCGACAGGGGGTTGCACGAGCAGTACTTC. As protein: CASTSDRGLHEQYF.

V and J are TRBV29-1 and TRBJ2-5, with 7 nucleotides matching TRBD1. V shed 7 bases, J shed 2 bases, and the junction held 7 bases outside the gene matches. The CDR3 contains 13 residues. Germline V gene data show CDR1 as SQVTM and CDR2 as ANQGSEA. In DNA, the CDR3 is TGCAGCGCCAACCTGGGACAGCAAGAGACCCAGTACTTC. The encoded protein is CSANLGQQETQYF.

The V gene is TRBV10-3, the J gene TRBJ1-2; D unclear. The V and J ends lost 4 bases and 5 bases respectively, with 11 bases between them. This CDR3 region has 13 residues. From germline, CDR1 is ENHRY and CDR2 SYGVKD. CDR3 coding DNA: TGTGCCATCAGTGCAAGGACCGTATATGGCTACACCTTC. Translating it yields CAISARTVYGYTF.

The rearrangement links TRBV24-1 to TRBJ2-5, with D perhaps being TRBD1 or TRBD2 (6 bases each). Germline-derived CDR1 and CDR2 are KGHDR and SFDVKD. Trimming took 6 bases from V and 1 from J, leaving 8 bases between them. The CDR3 is 13 residues long. Here the CDR3 reads CATSTGAQETQYF. The CDR3 nucleotides read TGTGCCACCAGTACGGGGGCCCAAGAGACCCAGTACTTC.

V usage is TRBV15 and J usage is TRBJ1-2, with 8 bases identical to TRBD1. The ends lost 3 bases at V and 4 bases at J; junction bases unmatched: 10. Germline V gives CDR1 LNHNV, CDR2 YYDKDF (reference sequence). The CDR3 contains 16 residues. The CDR3 DNA is TGTGCCACCAGCAGTCTCGGACAGGGCGTCAGCTATGGCTACACCTTC. Amino acids: CATSSLGQGVSYGYTF.

The J gene is TRBJ1-2, the V gene TRBV5-4; TRBD1 matches at 10 bases. Per germline, CDR1 SGHNT and CDR2 YYREEE (reference sequence). V trimming: 3 bases; J trimming: 4 bases; junction bases outside the gene matches: 3. The CDR3 is 14 amino acids. The CDR3 DNA reads as TGTGCCAGCAGCTGGGGGGACAGGGGCTATGGCTACACCTTC. Its translation is CASSWGDRGYGYTF. The full variable domain, its missing parts supplied by reference TRBV5-4 and TRBJ1-2, is ETGVTQSPTHLIKTRGQQVTLRCSSQSGHNTVSWYQQALGQGPQFIFQYYREEENGRGNFPPRFSGLQFPNYSSELNVNALELDDSALYLCASSWGDRGYGYTFGSGTRLTVV.